This T cell receptor beta chain was obtained from a study of shared clonotypes between healthy human individuals. Study overall: Three plates were used per donor for CD4 naive, three for CD4 memory, two for CD8 naive and one for CD8 memory. Whole-study findings and limits: At large depth, rarefaction still showed sorted-subset sequencing to be incomplete.

Concerning this clone itself: Antigen: not known.

Those who donated, Caucasian adults without exception, all lived in Nashville, Tennessee. Sequencing was performed with immunoSEQ multiplex PCR; in TCRdb, only in-frame clones are kept and a portion is missing. The repertoire includes fewer than 2.5 million clones, more than 85% of them detected once, and around 0.4% sits in the top ten. CDR1 SEHNR and CDR2 FQNEAQ come from the germline V gene (reference sequence). Unmatched junction bases numbered 9, after V lost 1 base and J lost 1 base. The CDR3 sequence is 18 residues long. This sequence originates from a man between 18 and 29 years old in good health. Some clones in this sample may be carry-over from other donors' samples. The chain employs TRBV7-9 and TRBJ1-1; TRBD1 matches at 10 bases. The specimen sequenced was naive CD4+ T cells from PBMCs. Documented subset: CD45RA+ positively selected. In DNA form, the CDR3 reads TGTGCCAGCAGCTTAGACCCCCACCGACAGGGGGCGAACACTGAAGCTTTCTTT. Translated, it gives CASSLDPHRQGANTEAFF.